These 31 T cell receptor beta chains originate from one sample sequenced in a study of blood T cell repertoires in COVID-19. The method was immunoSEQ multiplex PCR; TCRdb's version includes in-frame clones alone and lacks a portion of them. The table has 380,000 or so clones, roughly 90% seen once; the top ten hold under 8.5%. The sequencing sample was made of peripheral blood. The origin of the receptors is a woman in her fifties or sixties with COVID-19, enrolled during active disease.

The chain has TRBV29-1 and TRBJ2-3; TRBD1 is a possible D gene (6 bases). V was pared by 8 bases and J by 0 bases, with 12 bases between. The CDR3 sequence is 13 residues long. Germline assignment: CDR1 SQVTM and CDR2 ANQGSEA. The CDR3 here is CSLSQGSTDTQYF. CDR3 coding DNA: TGCAGCTTATCACAGGGAAGCACAGATACGCAGTATTTT.

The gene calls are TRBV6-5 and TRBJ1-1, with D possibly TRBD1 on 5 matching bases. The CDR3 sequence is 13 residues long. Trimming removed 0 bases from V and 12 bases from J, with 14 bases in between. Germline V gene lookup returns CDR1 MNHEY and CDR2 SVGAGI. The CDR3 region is CASSYSAGRESFF. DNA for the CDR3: TGTGCCAGCAGTTACTCGGCGGGGCGGGAATCTTTCTTT.

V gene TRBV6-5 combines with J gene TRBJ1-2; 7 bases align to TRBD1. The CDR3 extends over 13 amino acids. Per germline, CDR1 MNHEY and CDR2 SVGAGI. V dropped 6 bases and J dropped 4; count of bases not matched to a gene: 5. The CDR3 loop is CASRHRDSYGYTF. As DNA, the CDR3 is TGTGCCAGCAGACATAGGGACAGCTATGGCTACACCTTC.

This CDR3 reads CASSYSRDSLQETQYF. In DNA, the CDR3 is TGTGCCAGCAGTTACTCGCGGGACAGCCTTCAAGAGACCCAGTACTTC. The V call is TRBV6-5, the J call TRBJ2-5, with a possible D match to TRBD1 (7 bases). Germline values: CDR1 MNHEY, CDR2 SVGAGI. Between the trimmed V and J ends, which lost 0 bases and 2 bases, there was a span of 13 bases. The CDR3 covers 16 residues.

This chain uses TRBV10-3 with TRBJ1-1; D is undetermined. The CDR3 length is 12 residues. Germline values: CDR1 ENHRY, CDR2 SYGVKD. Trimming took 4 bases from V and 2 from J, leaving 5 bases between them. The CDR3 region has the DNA TGTGCCATCAGTGCCTCTAACACTGAAGCTTTCTTT. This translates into CAISASNTEAFF.

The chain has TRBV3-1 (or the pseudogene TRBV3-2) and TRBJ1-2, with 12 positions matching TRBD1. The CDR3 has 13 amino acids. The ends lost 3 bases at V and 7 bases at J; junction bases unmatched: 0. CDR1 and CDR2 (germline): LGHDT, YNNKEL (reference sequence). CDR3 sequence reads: CASSQGQGAGYTF. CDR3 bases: TGTGCCAGCAGCCAGGGACAGGGGGCTGGCTACACCTTC.

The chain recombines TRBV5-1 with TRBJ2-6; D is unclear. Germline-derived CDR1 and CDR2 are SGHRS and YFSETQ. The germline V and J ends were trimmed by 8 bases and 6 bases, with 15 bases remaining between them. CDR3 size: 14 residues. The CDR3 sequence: CASKQSTAANVLTF. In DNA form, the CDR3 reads TGCGCCAGTAAACAGTCAACTGCGGCCAACGTCCTGACTTTC.

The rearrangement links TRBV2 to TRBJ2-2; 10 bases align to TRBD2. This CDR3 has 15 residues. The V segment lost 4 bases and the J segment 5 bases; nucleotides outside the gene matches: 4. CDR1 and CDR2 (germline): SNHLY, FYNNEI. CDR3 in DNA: TGTGCCAGCAGTGTTAAAGCGGGGGGGACCGGGGAGCTGTTTTTT. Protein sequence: CASSVKAGGTGELFF. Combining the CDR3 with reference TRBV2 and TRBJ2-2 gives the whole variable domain EPEVTQTPSHQVTQMGQEVILRCVPISNHLYFYWYRQILGQKVEFLVSFYNNEISEKSEIFDDQFSVERPDGSNFTLKIRSTKLEDSAMYFCASSVKAGGTGELFFGEGSRLTVL.

The CDR3 coding sequence is TGTGCCAGTAGGCCCAGGACAGGGCTCACCTACGAGCAGTACTTC. Its translation is CASRPRTGLTYEQYF. The rearrangement uses TRBV19 and TRBJ2-7, with TRBD1 identical over 8 bases. The CDR3 consists of 15 residues. Unmatched junction bases numbered 9, after V lost 6 bases and J lost 2 bases. Germline V gives CDR1 LNHDA, CDR2 SQIVND (reference sequence).

DNA for the CDR3: TGTGCCAGTAGTATGGCCAGCGCAGGCACAGATACGCAGTATTTT. Translating gives CASSMASAGTDTQYF. This chain links TRBV19 with TRBJ2-3, with unresolved D. V lost 3 bases and J lost 1, with 11 bases in between. This CDR3 has 15 amino acids. CDR1 and CDR2 (germline): LNHDA, SQIVND (reference sequence).

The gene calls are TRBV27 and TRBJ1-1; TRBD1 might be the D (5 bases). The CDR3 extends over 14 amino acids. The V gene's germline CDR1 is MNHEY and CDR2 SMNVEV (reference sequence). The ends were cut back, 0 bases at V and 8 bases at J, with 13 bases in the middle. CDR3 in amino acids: CASSLSRRAEEAFF. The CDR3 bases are TGTGCCAGCAGTTTATCTCGCAGGGCAGAGGAAGCTTTCTTT.

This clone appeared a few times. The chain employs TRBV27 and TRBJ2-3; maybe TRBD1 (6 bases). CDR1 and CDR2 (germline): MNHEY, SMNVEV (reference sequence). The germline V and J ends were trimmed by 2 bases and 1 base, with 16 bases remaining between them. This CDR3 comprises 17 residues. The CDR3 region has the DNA TGTGCCAGCAGTTTAGTTTTGGGGGCAAGGGGCACAGATACGCAGTATTTT. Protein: CASSLVLGARGTDTQYF.

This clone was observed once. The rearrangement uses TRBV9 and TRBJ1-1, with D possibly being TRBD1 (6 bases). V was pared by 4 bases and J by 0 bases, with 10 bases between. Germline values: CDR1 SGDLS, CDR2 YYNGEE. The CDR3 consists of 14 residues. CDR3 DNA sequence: TGTGCCAGCAGCCCAGGGGATTTGAACACTGAAGCTTTCTTT. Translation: CASSPGDLNTEAFF.

The CDR3 DNA follows: TGTGCCAGCAGAAGGACAGGGGGATACACTGAAGCTTTCTTT. Translated, it gives CASRRTGGYTEAFF. V and J are TRBV14 and TRBJ1-1, with TRBD1 matching over 10 bases. Germline V gene sequence: CDR1 SGHDN, CDR2 FVKESK. This CDR3 region has 14 residues. J gave up 3 bases and V 6 bases, and 4 bases lay outside the gene matches.

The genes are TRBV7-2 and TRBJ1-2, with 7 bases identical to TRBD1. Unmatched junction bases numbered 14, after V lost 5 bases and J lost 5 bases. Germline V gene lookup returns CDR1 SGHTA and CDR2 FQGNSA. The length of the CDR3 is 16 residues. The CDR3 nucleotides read TGTGCCAGCAGCCCCCAACCCCGACAGGGAACGTATGGCTACACCTTC. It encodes CASSPQPRQGTYGYTF.

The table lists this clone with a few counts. CDR3: CSVQVDRANTGELFF. For the CDR3, the DNA is TGCAGCGTTCAAGTAGACAGGGCGAACACCGGGGAGCTGTTTTTT. This chain joins TRBV29-1 and TRBJ2-2, with TRBD1 identical over 7 bases. CDR1 and CDR2 (germline): SQVTM, ANQGSEA. V was clipped by 5 bases and J by 0 bases; unmatched bases: 6. The length of the CDR3 is 15 residues.

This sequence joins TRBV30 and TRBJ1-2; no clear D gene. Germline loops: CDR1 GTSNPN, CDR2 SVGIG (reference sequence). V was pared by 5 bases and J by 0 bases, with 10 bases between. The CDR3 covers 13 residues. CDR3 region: CAWYSKTNYGYTF. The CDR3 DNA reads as TGTGCCTGGTACTCAAAAACTAACTATGGCTACACCTTC.

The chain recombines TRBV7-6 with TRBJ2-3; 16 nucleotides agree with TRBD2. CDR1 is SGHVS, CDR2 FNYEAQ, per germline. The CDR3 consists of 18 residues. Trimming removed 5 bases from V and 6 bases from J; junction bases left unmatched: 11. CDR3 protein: CASSPGLAGGKGRDTQYF. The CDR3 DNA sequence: TGTGCCAGCAGCCCGGGACTAGCGGGGGGGAAAGGCAGGGATACGCAGTATTTT.

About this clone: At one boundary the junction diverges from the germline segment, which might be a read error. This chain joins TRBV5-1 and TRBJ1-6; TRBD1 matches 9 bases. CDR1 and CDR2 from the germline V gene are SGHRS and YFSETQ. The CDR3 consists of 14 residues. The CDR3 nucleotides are TGCGCCACCAGCGGCGGGACAGGGAATTCACCCCTCCACTTT. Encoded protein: CATSGGTGNSPLHF.

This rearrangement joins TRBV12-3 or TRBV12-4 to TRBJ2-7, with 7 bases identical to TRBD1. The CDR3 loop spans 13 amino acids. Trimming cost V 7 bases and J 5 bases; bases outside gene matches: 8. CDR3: CASIPRGQDEQYF. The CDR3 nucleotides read TGTGCCAGCATTCCGAGGGGGCAGGACGAGCAGTACTTC.

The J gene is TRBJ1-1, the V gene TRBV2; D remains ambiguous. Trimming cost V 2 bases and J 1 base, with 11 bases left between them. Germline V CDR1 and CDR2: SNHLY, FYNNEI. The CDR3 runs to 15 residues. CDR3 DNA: TGTGCCAGCAGTGAATTGGGCAGTTCGAACACTGAAGCTTTCTTT. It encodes CASSELGSSNTEAFF.

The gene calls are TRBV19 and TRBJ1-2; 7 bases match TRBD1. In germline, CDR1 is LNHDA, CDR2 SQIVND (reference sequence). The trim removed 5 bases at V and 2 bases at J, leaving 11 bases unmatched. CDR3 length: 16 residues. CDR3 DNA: TGTGCCAGTAGTTACGACAGGGAAGCAAGGAACTATGGCTACACCTTC. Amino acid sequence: CASSYDREARNYGYTF.

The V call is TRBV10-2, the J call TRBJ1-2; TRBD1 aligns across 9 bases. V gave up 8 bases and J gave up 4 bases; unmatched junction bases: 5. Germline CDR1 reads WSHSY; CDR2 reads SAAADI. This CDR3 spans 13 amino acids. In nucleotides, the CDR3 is TGCGCCAGCTCGGACAGGGGATTCTATGGCTACACCTTC. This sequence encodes CASSDRGFYGYTF.

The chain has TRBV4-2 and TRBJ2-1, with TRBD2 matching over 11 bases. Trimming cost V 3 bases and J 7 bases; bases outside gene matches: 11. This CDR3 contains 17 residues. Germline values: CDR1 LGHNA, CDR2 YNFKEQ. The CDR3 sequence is CASSQGSRASGGNEQFF. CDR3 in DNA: TGTGCCAGCAGCCAGGGATCCCGGGCTAGCGGGGGGAATGAGCAGTTCTTC.

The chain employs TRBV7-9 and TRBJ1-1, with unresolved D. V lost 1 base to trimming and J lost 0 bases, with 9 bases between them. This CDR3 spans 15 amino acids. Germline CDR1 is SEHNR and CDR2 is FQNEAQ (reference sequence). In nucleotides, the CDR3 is TGTGCCAGCAGCTTAGGACTGGAGGTGAACACTGAAGCTTTCTTT. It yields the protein CASSLGLEVNTEAFF.

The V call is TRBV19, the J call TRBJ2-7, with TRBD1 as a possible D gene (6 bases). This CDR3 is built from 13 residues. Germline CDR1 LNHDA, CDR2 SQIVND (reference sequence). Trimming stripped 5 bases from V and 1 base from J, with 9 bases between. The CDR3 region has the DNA TGTGCCAGTAGTTACGACAGGTCCTACGAGCAGTACTTC. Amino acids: CASSYDRSYEQYF.

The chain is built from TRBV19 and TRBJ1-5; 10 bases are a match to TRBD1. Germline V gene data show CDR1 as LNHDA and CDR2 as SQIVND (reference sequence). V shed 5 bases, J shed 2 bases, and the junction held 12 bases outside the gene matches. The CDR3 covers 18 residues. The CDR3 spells CASSHHPRDRGGNQPQHF. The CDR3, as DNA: TGTGCCAGTAGTCACCATCCCCGGGACAGGGGAGGCAATCAGCCCCAGCATTTT. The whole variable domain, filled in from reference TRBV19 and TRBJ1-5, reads DGGITQSPKYLFRKEGQNVTLSCEQNLNHDAMYWYRQDPGQGLRLIYYSQIVNDFQKGDIAEGYSVSREKKESFPLTVTSAQKNPTAFYLCASSHHPRDRGGNQPQHFGDGTRLSIL.

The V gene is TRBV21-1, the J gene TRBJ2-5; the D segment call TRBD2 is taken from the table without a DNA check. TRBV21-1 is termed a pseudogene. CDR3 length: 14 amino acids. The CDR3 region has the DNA TGTGCCAGCAGTGGTGGCCCAACTAATAAGACCCAGTACTTC. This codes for CASSGGPTNKTQYF.

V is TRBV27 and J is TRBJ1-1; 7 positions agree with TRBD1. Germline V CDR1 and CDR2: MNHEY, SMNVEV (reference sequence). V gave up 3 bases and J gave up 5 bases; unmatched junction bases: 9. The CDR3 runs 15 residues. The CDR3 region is CASSFLPGGKTEAFF. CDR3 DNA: TGTGCCAGCAGTTTTCTCCCAGGGGGTAAAACTGAAGCTTTCTTT.

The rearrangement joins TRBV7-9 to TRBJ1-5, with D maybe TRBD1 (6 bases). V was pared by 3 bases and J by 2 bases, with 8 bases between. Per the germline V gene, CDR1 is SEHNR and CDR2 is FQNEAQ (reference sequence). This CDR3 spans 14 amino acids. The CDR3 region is CASSFQGRNQPQHF. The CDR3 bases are TGTGCCAGCAGCTTCCAGGGGCGCAATCAGCCCCAGCATTTT.

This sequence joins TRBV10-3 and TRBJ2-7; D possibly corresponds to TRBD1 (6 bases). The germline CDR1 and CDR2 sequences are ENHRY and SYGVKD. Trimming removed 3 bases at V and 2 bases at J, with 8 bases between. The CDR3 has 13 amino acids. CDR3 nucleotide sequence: TGTGCCATCAGTGAACAGGGTACCTACGAGCAGTACTTC. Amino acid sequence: CAISEQGTYEQYF.